What follows is one T cell receptor beta chain and its context. This clonotype was detected a few times. Its antigen is currently not known. No clone much larger than this one lies a single base away; base qualities are absent. CDR1 is given as SQVTM and CDR2 as ANQGSEA, both from the germline V gene. The CDR3 covers 15 residues, taking in both the cysteine and the phenylalanine. Only the CDR3 DNA stays, 45 bases, in frame from base 1. V was cut back by 5 bases and J by 5 bases, leaving a gap of 18 bases between them. Libraries were built with multiplex PCR. TCRdb records Illumina HiSeq 4000 as the sequencer. CDR3 regions were amplified by Arm-PCR with iRepertoire HTBI primers to construct TCR beta libraries. Gel purification was performed on PCR products prior to sequencing. Processing in the source paper ran as follows. Across samples, 62 TRBV and 15 or so TRBJ segments were identified and used for gene usage analysis of CDR3 amino acid clonotypes. COPE and FqMerger were used to merge the filtered high-quality paired reads into contigs. BLAST was used to align contigs to IMGT TRBV, TRBD and TRBJ reference genes, with CDR3 defined following IMGT. Any clonotype with a frequency above 0.1% was classified as a highly expanded clone. Repertoire diversity was measured by Shannon entropy, and V-J evenness by the Gini coefficient. A clonotype was considered public if more than one individual shared it. Using fastp trimming at Q25 and MiXCR clonotype assembly, TCRdb reanalyzed the public sequencing data and kept in-frame beta chains. Rows with one shared CDR3 protein collapse into an entry with the most common genes and DNA. The V and J calls were not made by the authors but by TCRdb's processing. The sample table holds 400,000 to 500,000 distinct CDR3 sequences, of which 14% were seen once. The top ten clonotypes cover approximately 19% of the sample.

This specimen's time point label, interpreted: newly diagnosed GD, antithyroid drugs for less than 3 months. For both TCR sequencing and RNA sequencing, RNA was extracted from PBMCs in TRIzol. The diagnosis of Graves' disease followed American Thyroid Association guidelines. Recruitment of patients was carried out at an endocrinology department in Xi'an, China. From each patient, around 9 milliliters of peripheral blood was collected into an EDTA anticoagulant tube. PBMCs were isolated by Ficoll Paque Plus density gradient separation without further T cell sorting. An Agilent 2100 Bioanalyzer and agarose gel were used to check RNA quality, while a NanoDrop 2000 measured RNA concentration. The source of the sample is a study of regulatory T cells in long-lasting Graves disease (dated by TCRdb to about 2021). About the full investigation: Patients with newly diagnosed Graves' disease had been on antithyroid drugs for under 3 months. Patients with persistent Graves' disease were compared with patients with newly diagnosed Graves' disease using TCR sequencing and RNA sequencing of peripheral blood. TCR sequencing covered approximately 13 persistent and 20 newly diagnosed Graves' disease patients, about 35 samples in total. The study was conducted in China and was registered as a clinical trial.

General findings and caveats noted by the study authors: Sequencing and analysis were restricted to the TCR beta chain. Persistent disease showed preferential use of TRBV28, TRBJ1-2 and TRBJ2-5, whereas newly diagnosed disease favored TRBV20-1 and TRBJ2-1. Persistent patients shared more public clonotypes among themselves (approximately 2,500) than newly diagnosed patients did (over 950). Because the primary lesion, thyroid tissue, could not be accessed, the study looked at peripheral blood alone. Persistent Graves' disease patients showed lower TCR Shannon entropy and fewer highly expanded clones than newly diagnosed patients, suggesting clonal expansion. As a limitation, the authors acknowledged that the small sample size may reduce accuracy.

The sample was also reused in another study, on T cells in Graves' hyperthyroidism and ophthalmopathy. Per that second paper: A patient counted as having stable Graves' hyperthyroidism if no progression to ophthalmopathy occurred over 18 months of follow-up. Hyperthyroidism patients were newly diagnosed, with disease duration under 2 months, and aged 18 to 65 years. Exclusion was applied to patients with uncontrolled infections, other autoimmune diseases, pregnancy or lactation. Diagnoses were based on clinical symptoms, serum thyroxine and TRAb, thyroid ultrasound and orbital computed tomography. The TCR CDR3 was subjected to a first round of RT-PCR using the HTBI primer set and the Qiagen OneStep RT-PCR kit. Most expanded thyroid clonotypes (frequency above 0.001) were also found in blood, which suggests that blood repertoires may mirror thyroid immune responses. In cross-validation, a model built on a 13 V-J signature told ophthalmopathy apart from stable hyperthyroidism with roughly 87% sensitivity and 81% to 82% specificity, and in testing the same model reached 80%/75%. During validation, the model predicted progression to ophthalmopathy a median of about 6.3 months ahead of onset, with almost 71% sensitivity and 72.22% specificity. To identify distinguishing TCR V-J signatures, a discovery cohort of roughly 100 patients was used, comprising 43 with Graves' ophthalmopathy and some 60 with stable Graves' hyperthyroidism. Prospective prediction of ophthalmopathy was tested in an independent validation cohort of under 20 hyperthyroidism patients and 15 to 17 patients who later progressed to ophthalmopathy. The 75 to 100 discovery patients were randomly split 7:3 into training and test sets. In addition, the study compared T-cell repertoires in thyroid tissue and in blood from about six Graves' hyperthyroidism patients. Following sampling, methimazole starting at 30 mg daily was given to hyperthyroidism patients, and high-dose intravenous methylprednisolone was given to ophthalmopathy patients. Libraries were constructed in a second round of multiplex PCR, after which size selection and purification were performed. Paired-end sequencing of the libraries was performed with 100 bp reads on an Illumina HiSeq2000. SOAPnuke was used to process the raw data, with reads discarded if the reads contained adapters or uncalled bases, had a mean Phred below 15, or lacked an exact constant-primer or identifier match. COPE v1.2.5 was used to merge high-quality paired reads, and clonotypes were defined as unique nucleotide sequences. MiTCR v1.1 was used to align the clonotypes against IMGT TRBV, TRBD and TRBJ reference segments. The analysis was restricted to V-J combinations with a frequency above 0.0001, which together covered 99% to 99.2% of the repertoires. The TCS score was defined as F50 (clonal expansion) divided by E x V (chaos), with BLOSUM62-based TCRdist calculated between CDR3 peptides within each V-J. Welch's t-statistics and random forest reduced fewer than 600 V-J features to about 13, which were used in a naive Bayes classifier (R e1071). No statistical method was used to set the sample size in advance, and investigators knew the group allocation. According to the paper, TCR Vbeta CDR3 sequencing was carried out on approximately 140 peripheral blood samples, which came from fewer than 50 ophthalmopathy, roughly 75 hyperthyroidism and roughly 17 progressor patients.

This sample comprised peripheral blood mononuclear cells (PBMCs), obtained at new diagnosis, from a patient treated with antithyroid drugs. The rearranged segments are TRBV29-1 and TRBJ2-2; TRBD1 is a possible D gene, resting on 6 matching bases. The receptor was derived from a woman aged 50 to 60 with Graves disease. Donor details come from another sample of the same person, matched by shared clones. The encoded CDR3 is CSVRAGASGTGELFF. The nucleotide sequence is given as TGCAGCGTTCGGGCAGGGGCGTCCGGGACCGGGGAGCTGTTTTTT.